The clone carrying this T cell receptor beta chain was observed a handful of times. The data derive from a study of blood T cells in healthy people across ages. V lost 1 base, J lost 10 bases, and 14 bases lay in between. CDR1 and CDR2 (germline): SGHVS, FNYEAQ. This CDR3 is 14 amino acids long. It was with a sample-barcoded 5' primer and a J-beta primer mix that a second PCR of roughly 7 to 12 cycles was run. Each CDR3 protein gets one entry after TCRdb re-called the 5' RACE reads with MiXCR. This repertoire shows some 1,800,000 distinct CDR3 sequences, about 39% found once; its top ten account for 23%.

The chain links TRBV7-6 to TRBJ2-1, with a tentative D call TRBD2 (6 bases). Input material: blood. This clonotype was obtained from a human donor in good health. In DNA form, the CDR3 reads TGTGCCAGCAGCTTAGTGGGGGAGGCGGGGGAGCAGTTCTTC. Translated: CASSLVGEAGEQFF. The variable domain in full, completed from reference TRBV7-6 and TRBJ2-1, reads GAGVSQSPRYKVTKRGQDVALRCDPISGHVSLYWYRQALGQGPEFLTYFNYEAQQDKSGLPNDRFSAERPEGSISTLTIQRTEQRDSAMYRCASSLVGEAGEQFFGPGTRLTVL.